A few counts support the clone carrying this T cell receptor beta chain. Its antigen is unknown. The record originates from a study of human T cells and chemical hapten exposure. Study results and caveats: The study found that PT1 expanded TCR counts correlated positively with patch test score. DPC sensitization produced no change in TCRs with frequency above 1 in 1000. There were significantly more large CDR3 similarity clusters among expanded TCRs than among controls.

Per the germline V gene, CDR1 is SGHTA and CDR2 is FQGNSA. Trimming took off 1 base at V and 4 bases at J, with 5 bases between the two ends. The length of the CDR3 is 14 residues. In the library, unique molecular identifiers were attached to individual cDNA molecules. One entry per CDR3 protein, called by TCRdb with MiXCR from the RACE reads. The table shows some 79,000 distinct CDR3 sequences, with 8.5% to 12% occurring only once. Time point denoted: patch test 2, 6 weeks after DPC sensitization. The treatment is: therapeutic diphenylcyclopropenone sensitization with weekly scalp DPC. Sequences were derived from whole blood, sampled in connection with sensitization to the hapten diphenylcyclopropenone (DPC). The sequence came from a woman aged 50 to 60 with alopecia areata. Some clones in this sample may be carry-over from other donors' samples. This chain uses TRBV7-2 with TRBJ1-6; D not certain. CDR3 in DNA: TGTGCCAGCAGCTTAGACGGGTATAATTCACCCCTCCACTTT. Residues: CASSLDGYNSPLHF.